These 28 T cell receptor beta chains share one sample of origin, sequenced in a study of prognosis after radiotherapy for stage I lung cancer. Multiplex PCR, run in two rounds, amplified TCR beta CDR3 from genomic DNA. Primers (each specific to one TRBV or TRBJ gene) were used in first-round PCR. One entry per CDR3 protein results from TCRdb running MiXCR on the multiplex PCR reads. The table shows just over 30,000 distinct CDR3 sequences, with around 32% occurring only once. The starting material was PBMCs, obtained before or after stereotactic body radiation therapy (not recorded which). The receptors shown here come from a donor over 45 with non-small cell lung cancer.

Details on this clonotype: A much larger clone lies a single base off, so this may be a read error. The V and J genes are TRBV5-4 and TRBJ2-7, with TRBD1 as a possible D gene (5 bases). The V end was cut by 5 bases, the J end by 9 bases, with 18 bases between. The germline V gene has CDR1 SGHNT and CDR2 YYREEE (reference sequence). The CDR3 runs 13 residues. The chain's CDR3 is CASSRYRSHVQYF. As DNA, the CDR3 is TGTGCCAGCAGTCGCTACAGGAGCCACGTGCAGTACTTC.

Comments on this clonotype: One end of the junction is discordant with germline, which a read error may explain. This sequence joins TRBV27 and TRBJ1-2, with TRBD1 matching over 7 bases. Germline V gene sequence: CDR1 MNHEY, CDR2 SMNVEV (reference sequence). The CDR3 totals 14 residues. CDR3: CASSLRGQNYVYTF. CDR3 DNA sequence: TGTGCCAGCAGTTTAAGGGGACAGAACTATGTCTACACCTTC.

This clonotype has a handful of counts. A far larger clone is off by one base, so a read error is likely. Here the CDR3 DNA reads TGTGCCAGCATGGACTCGCATACGCAGTATTTT. Encoded protein: CASMDSHTQYF. The V gene is TRBV6-1, the J gene TRBJ2-3; tentative D call: TRBD2 (5 bases). Trimming removed 7 bases at V and 7 bases at J, with 9 bases between. Germline CDR1 MNHNS, CDR2 SASEGT. The CDR3 consists of 11 residues.

In regard to this clonotype: A much larger clone differs from this one at a single base, so this may be a read error. V usage is TRBV29-1 and J usage is TRBJ2-2; 8 nucleotides line up with TRBD1. Trimming at V came to 6 bases and at J to 2 bases, leaving 5 bases not matched to a gene. This CDR3 contains 14 residues. CDR1 and CDR2 from the germline V gene are SQVTM and ANQGSEA. CDR3 nucleotide sequence: TGCAGCGTGGGACAGGATTGTAACACCGGGGAGCTGTTTTTT. Amino acid sequence: CSVGQDCNTGELFF.

On this clonotype itself: A read error likely explains this, since a far larger clone differs by one base. For the CDR3, the DNA is TGTGCCACCCGTTGGGCAGAGAGAGGGAACAATGAGCAGTTCTTC. Translation gives CATRWAERGNNEQFF. The chain links TRBV10-2 to TRBJ2-1; D is possibly TRBD2 (5 bases). The CDR3 runs to 15 residues. Germline assignment: CDR1 WSHSY and CDR2 SAAADI.

This sequence joins TRBV6-5 and TRBJ2-7; the D gene is possibly TRBD1 (5 bases). The CDR3 runs 16 residues. Germline assignment: CDR1 MNHEY and CDR2 SVGAGI. Trimming took 0 bases from V and 3 from J, leaving 15 bases between them. DNA for the CDR3: TGTGCCAGCAGTTACTCGGGTCCCGTGCAGGGCTACGAGCAGTACTTC. It translates to CASSYSGPVQGYEQYF.

This clonotype was recorded once. A far larger clone is one base from this, pointing to a likely read error. This chain connects TRBV6-1 to TRBJ2-5, with 8 bases matching TRBD1. The J call may be wrong; the DNA end is better matched by TRBJ2-1. The CDR3 loop spans 14 amino acids. Germline V gene sequence: CDR1 MNHNS, CDR2 SASEGT. The CDR3 reads CASSPMDRVDEQFF. CDR3 DNA sequence: TGTGCCAGCAGTCCCATGGACAGGGTCGATGAGCAGTTCTTC.

The chain joins TRBV12-3 or TRBV12-4 to TRBJ2-7, with TRBD1 as a possible D gene (5 bases). The CDR3 runs to 14 residues. V lost 5 bases to trimming and J lost 2 bases, with 13 bases between them. This CDR3 is CASSLVQGTYEQYF. CDR3 sequence (DNA): TGTGCCAGCAGTCTTGTCCAGGGAACCTACGAGCAGTACTTC.

This clonotype was detected ten times or more. J is TRBJ1-1 and V is TRBV2; D remains unclear. Trimming took 4 bases from V and 1 from J, leaving 4 bases between them. Per germline, CDR1 SNHLY and CDR2 FYNNEI. The CDR3 contains 12 residues. Written as DNA, the CDR3 is TGTGCCAGCAGTGCAGGGAACACTGAAGCTTTCTTT. Translation: CASSAGNTEAFF.

Concerning this clonotype itself: Given a much more abundant clone one base away, this may be a read error. The chain is built from TRBV14 and TRBJ2-7; D call uncertain. Germline V gene data show CDR1 as SGHDN and CDR2 as FVKESK. V lost 1 base, J lost 6 bases, and 10 bases lay in between. The CDR3 is made up of 13 amino acids. The CDR3 is CASSQVFEPEQYF. The CDR3 coding sequence is TGTGCCAGCAGCCAAGTCTTCGAACCCGAGCAGTACTTC.

This clonotype came up a few times. This could be a read error, since a much larger clone is one nucleotide away. The rearrangement links TRBV5-6 to TRBJ1-2, with no clear D. Looked up from germline, CDR1 is SGHDT and CDR2 is YYEEEE. The germline V and J ends were trimmed by 5 bases and 4 bases, with 18 bases remaining between them. The CDR3 contains 15 residues. The CDR3 bases are TGTGCCAGCAGTCCTACAGTGGGCCTCATCTATGGCTACACCTTC. Its protein is CASSPTVGLIYGYTF.

In regard to this clonotype: This may come from a read error, since a much larger clone is one base off. The V and J genes are TRBV6-6 and TRBJ1-1; D not certain. V lost 0 bases and J lost 5, with 7 bases in between. Germline loops: CDR1 MNHNY, CDR2 SVGAGI (reference sequence). The CDR3 sequence is 13 residues long. CDR3 nucleotide sequence: TGTGCCAGCAGTTACTCGCTGGTAACTGAAGCTTTCTTT. Translation gives CASSYSLVTEAFF.

The chain joins TRBV5-1 to TRBJ2-3, with 8 bases matching TRBD2. The CDR3 length is 14 residues. V lost 7 bases to trimming and J lost 0 bases; unmatched junction nucleotides: 4. Germline loops: CDR1 SGHRS, CDR2 YFSETQ. The CDR3 loop is CASRIAGSTDTQYF. The CDR3 DNA reads TGCGCCAGCCGGATAGCGGGAAGCACAGATACGCAGTATTTT.

A word on this clonotype: This may arise from a read error, as a much more abundant clone is one base away. The gene calls are TRBV5-5 and TRBJ2-5; 8 nucleotides align to TRBD2. The ends lost 2 bases at V and 5 bases at J; junction bases unmatched: 5. The CDR3 spans 14 residues. Germline lookup yields CDR1 SGHKS and CDR2 YYEKEE (reference sequence). The CDR3 coding sequence is TGTGCCAGCAGCTTCGGGAGGGGTGCGGAGACCCAGTACTTC. Translated: CASSFGRGAETQYF.

This clonotype has ten or more counts. The chain has TRBV7-2 and TRBJ2-7; 11 positions agree with TRBD1. Germline CDR1 reads SGHTA; CDR2 reads FQGNSA. The V segment lost 2 bases and the J segment 2 bases; nucleotides outside the gene matches: 5. This CDR3 has 16 amino acids. The CDR3 protein is CASSLTGQGGPYEQYF. The CDR3 bases are TGTGCCAGCAGCTTAACGGGACAGGGGGGTCCCTACGAGCAGTACTTC.

Only a few counts were recorded for this clonotype. One end of the junction does not line up with germline, which may come from a read error. The V call is TRBV10-3, the J call TRBJ1-6; 7 nucleotides match TRBD1. CDR1 is ENHRY and CDR2 is SYGVKD in the germline V gene. This CDR3 has 15 amino acids. The CDR3 protein is CAISRDSFHNLPLHF. DNA of the CDR3: TGTGCCATCAGTCGGGACAGCTTCCATAATTTACCCCTCCACTTT.

The chain links TRBV24-1 to TRBJ2-7; 11 bases map to TRBD2. Germline-derived CDR1 and CDR2 are KGHDR and SFDVKD. J gave up 6 bases and V 1 base, and 7 bases lay outside the gene matches. The CDR3 has 16 residues. Written as DNA, the CDR3 is TGTGCCACCAGTGATTTTGGGACTAGCGGTACCTGCGAGCAGTACTTC. Amino acid sequence: CATSDFGTSGTCEQYF.

This clonotype was counted many times. The rearrangement joins TRBV5-1 to TRBJ2-1; the D gene is possibly TRBD2 (5 bases). With 2 bases removed from V and 0 bases from J, the gap between germline ends came to 9 bases. The CDR3 loop spans 15 amino acids. The germline gives CDR1 SGHRS, CDR2 YFSETQ. For the CDR3, the DNA is TGCGCCAGCAGCTTAGCGGCTAGCTCCTACAATGAGCAGTTCTTC. This translates into CASSLAASSYNEQFF.

This clonotype was found many times. This chain uses TRBV19 with TRBJ2-5; D is tentatively TRBD1 or TRBD2 (5 bases each). Germline CDR1 reads LNHDA; CDR2 reads SQIVND (reference sequence). The CDR3 is 15 amino acids. The germline V and J ends were trimmed by 7 bases and 5 bases, with 20 bases remaining between them. The CDR3 DNA reads as TGTGCCAGTACTCTCGGTGGGGCCCCGGGGGAGACCCAGTACTTC. It specifies CASTLGGAPGETQYF.

The table lists this clonotype with many counts. Here the CDR3 DNA reads TGTGCCAGCAGTTACTCGATTGGGGGCGAAGAGACCCAGTACTTC. Amino acids: CASSYSIGGEETQYF. V is TRBV6-2 or TRBV6-3 and J is TRBJ2-5; D might be TRBD1 (6 bases). V was clipped by 0 bases and J by 3 bases, with 11 bases between them. From germline, CDR1 is MNHEY and CDR2 SVGEGT. The CDR3 has 15 amino acids.

This clonotype has a count of ten or more. The CDR3 DNA reads as TGTGCCAGCAGCTTAGTCGCCTACGGGTCCTCCACCGGGGAGCTGTTTTTT. Translation gives CASSLVAYGSSTGELFF. This chain links TRBV7-9 with TRBJ2-2; D call uncertain. Germline V lookup: CDR1 SEHNR, CDR2 FQNEAQ (reference sequence). The CDR3 is 17 residues long. Between the trimmed V and J ends, which lost 1 base and 4 bases, there was a span of 16 bases.

In this sample, this clonotype turned up many times. The rearrangement links TRBV7-9 to TRBJ2-1, with D unclear. With 1 base removed from V and 2 bases from J, the gap between germline ends came to 12 bases. This CDR3 is 16 amino acids long. CDR1 is SEHNR and CDR2 is FQNEAQ in the germline V gene (reference sequence). This chain's CDR3 is CASSLVWTPTYNEQFF. The CDR3 DNA reads TGTGCCAGCAGCTTAGTTTGGACCCCGACCTACAATGAGCAGTTCTTC. Based on the CDR3 plus reference TRBV7-9 and TRBJ2-1, the full variable domain is DTGVSQNPRHKITKRGQNVTFRCDPISEHNRLYWYRQTLGQGPEFLTYFQNEAQLEKSRLLSDRFSAERPKGSFSTLEIQRTEQGDSAMYLCASSLVWTPTYNEQFFGPGTRLTVL.

This clonotype occurred many times. The V gene is TRBV6-5, the J gene TRBJ1-3; TRBD1 is a possible D gene (5 bases). V lost 2 bases, J lost 0 bases, and 14 bases lay in between. CDR3 length equals 17 residues. CDR1 MNHEY and CDR2 SVGAGI come from the germline V gene. Here the CDR3 reads CASSYAQTVFSGNTIYF. As DNA, the CDR3 is TGTGCCAGCAGTTACGCCCAGACAGTTTTCTCTGGAAACACCATATATTTT.

This clonotype was seen ten or more times. V and J are TRBV30 and TRBJ2-7; D tentatively fits TRBD1 or TRBD2 (5 bases each). Trimming removed 2 bases at V and 5 bases at J, with 25 bases between. The germline gives CDR1 GTSNPN, CDR2 SVGIG (reference sequence). This CDR3 comprises 17 residues. CDR3 coding DNA: TGTGCCTGGAGTCTATCTCTAACCGGGACGGATTACGACGAGCAGTACTTC. Residues: CAWSLSLTGTDYDEQYF.

This clonotype was found many times. V gene TRBV3-1 combines with J gene TRBJ1-3; D uncertain. From germline, CDR1 is LGHDT and CDR2 YNNKEL (reference sequence). The CDR3 is made up of 14 amino acids. V gave up 1 base and J gave up 0 bases, with 4 bases separating them. CDR3 sequence (DNA): TGTGCCAGCAGCCAAGTCAGCTCTGGAAACACCATATATTTT. It codes for CASSQVSSGNTIYF.

This clonotype was seen ten or more times. A junction boundary mismatches the germline segment, possibly from a read error. The CDR3: CASSIADWGYSEQFF. CDR3 bases: TGTGCCAGTAGTATCGCGGACTGGGGCTACAGTGAGCAGTTCTTC. V usage is TRBV19 and J usage is TRBJ2-1; perhaps D is TRBD1 or TRBD2 (5 bases each). The CDR3 consists of 15 residues. The germline V gene has CDR1 LNHDA and CDR2 SQIVND (reference sequence).

By share, this clonotype counts as medium-sized. The V call is TRBV19, the J call TRBJ1-5, with 9 bases lining up with TRBD1. CDR1 LNHDA and CDR2 SQIVND come from the germline V gene (reference sequence). The length of the CDR3 is 17 residues. V gave up 4 bases and J gave up 1 base; unmatched junction bases: 8. The DNA for the CDR3 is TGTGCCAGTAGTAGCACACAGGGGGCGCGGAGCAATCAGCCCCAGCATTTT. Its translation is CASSSTQGARSNQPQHF.

The CDR3 spells CSASLAVSTDTQYF. CDR3 coding DNA: TGCAGTGCTAGTCTAGCGGTTAGCACAGATACGCAGTATTTT. The chain is built from TRBV20-1 and TRBJ2-3, with TRBD2 matching over 7 bases. V was pared by 3 bases and J by 0 bases, with 3 bases of the junction left unmatched. The length of the CDR3 is 14 residues. In germline, CDR1 is DFQATT, CDR2 SNEGSKA (reference sequence).